The 12 T cell receptor beta chains presented below share a single source sample, sequenced in a study of human T cells and chemical hapten exposure. TCRdb itself ran the RACE reads through MiXCR, one entry per CDR3 protein. Seen here are tens of thousands of distinct CDR3 sequences, approximately 9.9% observed once, and the top ten hold 15% to 20%. The sample's time point: patch test 3, about 24 weeks after DPC sensitization. Specified treatment: therapeutic diphenylcyclopropenone sensitization with weekly scalp DPC. Source: whole blood, taken in connection with sensitization to the hapten diphenylcyclopropenone (DPC). The receptors come from a woman aged 40 to 50 with alopecia areata. Some clones in this sample may be carry-over from other donors' samples.

This clonotype was found a few times. This sequence joins TRBV7-3 and TRBJ2-5, with 11 positions matching TRBD2. Looked up from germline, CDR1 is SGHTA and CDR2 is FQGTGA. V was clipped by 2 bases and J by 7 bases; unmatched bases: 9. The CDR3 is 16 amino acids. This CDR3 reads CASSLASGGSRVTQYF. The CDR3 region has the DNA TGTGCCAGCAGCTTAGCTAGCGGGGGGAGTCGGGTGACCCAGTACTTC.

This chain connects TRBV3-1 to TRBJ2-5; D is undetermined. The germline V and J ends were trimmed by 3 bases and 1 base, with 12 bases remaining between them. This CDR3 contains 15 residues. The germline V gene has CDR1 LGHDT and CDR2 YNNKEL (reference sequence). The CDR3 DNA is TGTGCCAGCAGCCATAAGCGACAAATCCAAGAGACCCAGTACTTC. Translation: CASSHKRQIQETQYF.

This rearrangement joins TRBV7-9 to TRBJ2-2; the D is unclear. The CDR3 sequence is 16 residues long. V dropped 0 bases and J dropped 2 bases, with 10 bases sitting between them. CDR1 and CDR2 from the germline V gene are SEHNR and FQNEAQ (reference sequence). The CDR3, as DNA: TGTGCCAGCAGCTTAGCTCGGGCGCTCAACACCGGGGAGCTGTTTTTT. Protein product: CASSLARALNTGELFF.

This chain joins TRBV24-1 and TRBJ1-5, with a possible D match to TRBD1 (6 bases). V lost 5 bases to trimming and J lost 7 bases, with 11 bases between them. Per the germline V gene, CDR1 is KGHDR and CDR2 is SFDVKD. This CDR3 has 13 amino acids. DNA of the CDR3: TGTGCCACCAGTGGGGGGGCGCGGCAGCCCCAGCATTTT. Its translation is CATSGGARQPQHF.

This clonotype has just a few counts. The rearrangement uses TRBV29-1 and TRBJ2-3; D gene uncertain. CDR1 is SQVTM and CDR2 is ANQGSEA in the germline V gene. The CDR3 spans 15 residues. V was trimmed by 7 bases and J by 0 bases, leaving 17 bases between them. DNA for the CDR3: TGCAGCGGTTCGTTCAGCGCTCCTAGCACAGATACGCAGTATTTT. The encoded protein is CSGSFSAPSTDTQYF.

This sequence joins TRBV7-9 and TRBJ2-5; D possibly matches TRBD1 or TRBD2 (6 bases each). The germline V and J ends were trimmed by 8 bases and 4 bases, with 17 bases remaining between them. Per the germline V gene, CDR1 is SEHNR and CDR2 is FQNEAQ (reference sequence). CDR3 size: 14 residues. Here the CDR3 DNA reads TGTGCCAGCTCCCGGTCGGGGGCAGGAGAGACCCAGTACTTC. Encoded protein: CASSRSGAGETQYF. The variable domain in full, completed from reference TRBV7-9 and TRBJ2-5, reads DTGVSQNPRHKITKRGQNVTFRCDPISEHNRLYWYRQTLGQGPEFLTYFQNEAQLEKSRLLSDRFSAERPKGSFSTLEIQRTEQGDSAMYLCASSRSGAGETQYFGPGTRLLVL.

The CDR3: CSADSRSSYEQYF. In nucleotides, the CDR3 is TGCAGTGCTGACAGTCGAAGCTCCTACGAGCAGTACTTC. The gene calls are TRBV20-1 and TRBJ2-7, with D possibly matching TRBD1 (5 bases). V lost 5 bases, J lost 0 bases, and 11 bases lay in between. CDR3 size: 13 residues. Germline V lookup: CDR1 DFQATT, CDR2 SNEGSKA (reference sequence).

Many counts were recorded for this clonotype. The chain joins TRBV3-1 to TRBJ2-7; D call uncertain. Per germline, CDR1 LGHDT and CDR2 YNNKEL (reference sequence). The germline V and J ends were trimmed by 5 bases and 3 bases, with 8 bases remaining between them. This CDR3 is built from 12 residues. CDR3 protein: CASSTLNYEQYF. CDR3 sequence (DNA): TGTGCCAGCAGCACTCTTAACTACGAGCAGTACTTC.

This clonotype was picked up a small number of times. The CDR3 nucleotides are TGTGCCTGGAGTCCCCCGGGAGGAACAATAGCTTTCTTT. Translating it yields CAWSPPGGTIAFF. The chain uses TRBV30 and TRBJ1-1, with unresolved D. The CDR3 spans 13 residues. V lost 2 bases and J lost 10, with 17 bases in between. Per germline, CDR1 GTSNPN and CDR2 SVGIG (reference sequence).

About this clonotype: The junction shows a germline mismatch at one end, possibly a read error. The rearrangement uses TRBV4-1 and TRBJ1-5; 8 nucleotides agree with TRBD1. CDR3 length: 15 amino acids. CDR1 MGHRA and CDR2 YSYEKL come from the germline V gene. The CDR3 sequence is CASSTRQGPDQPQRF. For the CDR3, the DNA is TGCGCCAGCAGCACTCGACAGGGGCCTGATCAGCCCCAGCGTTTT.

This clonotype was seen a handful of times. The CDR3 coding sequence is TGCAGCGTTGAAAGGGACACAGATACGCAGTATTTT. Translating gives CSVERDTDTQYF. V and J are TRBV29-1 and TRBJ2-3; D remains unclear. This CDR3 is 12 amino acids long. The V gene lost 2 bases and the J gene lost 2 bases, with 5 bases spanning the gap. Germline CDR1 reads SQVTM; CDR2 reads ANQGSEA.

The chain recombines TRBV7-6 with TRBJ1-3; no definite D call. V lost 5 bases and J 0 bases, leaving 11 bases between the germline ends. Germline V gives CDR1 SGHVS, CDR2 FNYEAQ. The CDR3 runs to 15 residues. DNA of the CDR3: TGTGCCAGCAGCCTCTCTACGAACTCTGGAAACACCATATATTTT. It encodes CASSLSTNSGNTIYF.